This TCR beta chain was found in a study of blood T cell repertoires in COVID-19. Across the study: Donors in the United States, Italy and Spain gave samples during acute or convalescent COVID-19. Sources were T cells, B-cell-depleted T cells, or PBMCs; the material itself was cDNA or gDNA.

V lost 1 base to trimming and J lost 1 base; unmatched junction nucleotides: 3. The CDR3 contains 16 residues. Germline lookup yields CDR1 SGHNT and CDR2 YYREEE (reference sequence). Source study methods: Scientists estimated how many nucleated cells there were by amplifying reference gene primers. The method was immunoSEQ multiplex PCR; TCRdb's version includes in-frame clones alone and lacks a portion of them. V, J and clone size are taken as reported in that table, and D and trimming were inferred from the DNA itself. The sample yields about 100,000 clones, approximately 86% seen once. This clone was picked up one time.

The TCR was taken from a man aged 50-60 years with active or convalescent COVID-19. Sequenced input: peripheral blood. The chain employs TRBV5-4 and TRBJ2-5; 11 nucleotides line up with TRBD2. Here the CDR3 reads CASSLNSGRAQETQYF. The DNA of the CDR3 is TGTGCCAGCAGCTTGAATAGCGGGAGGGCCCAAGAGACCCAGTACTTC.